This T cell receptor beta chain was recorded in a study of CD8 T cells in Susac syndrome. Sequencing targeted TCR beta in blood CD8+ and CD4+ T cells. The controls were healthy donors who were matched for age and sex. Negative isolation yielded the CD8+ and CD4+ T cells, while FACS enriched the TEMRA cells. The authors reverse transcribed about 0.5 to 1 ug RNA with random hexamers. An immunoSEQ multiplex PCR generated amplified TCR beta CDR3 products spanning 54 Vbeta and 13 Jbeta. TCRdb fed the immunoSEQ multiplex PCR reads into MiXCR, producing one record per CDR3 protein. The sample shows about 200,000 distinct CDR3 sequences, 85% to 95% of them seen only once. Trimming took 1 base from V and 4 from J; bases not matched to a gene: 5. The CDR3 consists of 15 residues. The germline V gene encodes CDR1 SGHTA and CDR2 FQGNSA.

This chain links TRBV7-2 with TRBJ2-7, with 9 positions matching TRBD2. The sample taken for sequencing was CD4+ T cells from PBMCs. The sequence derives from a human donor in good health. The DNA for the CDR3 is TGTGCCAGCAGCTTAGTGGTAGCGGGGGCTTACGAGCAGTACTTC. It encodes CASSLVVAGAYEQYF.